These T cell receptor beta chains were read from a single sample in a study of OX40 agonist ivuxolimab in advanced cancers. Assay: immunoSEQ multiplex PCR; the TCRdb copy retains only in-frame clones and omits some. This table holds 77,000 or so clones, 92% found once. Specimen: CD4+ or CD8+ T cells sorted from blood, collected in a trial of the OX40 agonist ivuxolimab. The receptor source for this set is an adult with an advanced solid tumor such as melanoma, head and neck, liver or kidney cancer. Each CDR3 is given with its conserved first and last residue. D genes are given only for firm matches. A row's size may be missing; if present it is once, few, many or a size class.

d_call,v_call,j_call,clone_size,cdr3_aa,cdr3_nt
.,TRBV27,TRBJ2-7,.,CASIMGRISSYEQYF,TGTGCCAGCATTATGGGCCGGATCAGCTCCTACGAGCAGTACTTC
TRBD2,TRBV6-1,TRBJ2-7,.,CASSERLAGAYEQYF,TGTGCCAGCAGTGAACGCCTAGCGGGAGCCTACGAGCAGTACTTC
.,TRBV30,TRBJ2-2,.,CAWSVGDTGELFF,TGTGCCTGGAGTGTTGGGGACACCGGGGAGCTGTTTTTT
TRBD1,TRBV6-1,TRBJ1-6,.,CASSGRQGDSSPLHF,TGTGCCAGCAGCGGACGACAGGGGGACAGTTCACCCCTCCACTTT
.,TRBV4-1,TRBJ2-5,.,CASSQASGAGQETQYF,TGCGCCAGCAGCCAAGCTTCGGGGGCAGGTCAAGAGACCCAGTACTTC
.,TRBV27,TRBJ1-1,.,CASSLGKGNTEAFF,TGTGCCAGCAGTTTAGGGAAGGGGAACACTGAAGCTTTCTTT
.,TRBV19,TRBJ2-5,.,CASSIDPIRQHRETQYF,TGTGCCAGTAGTATAGATCCCATCCGACAGCACAGGGAGACCCAGTACTTC
.,TRBV6-5,TRBJ1-2,.,CASSYRETQGYGYTF,TGTGCCAGCAGTTACAGGGAGACTCAGGGCTATGGCTACACCTTC
TRBD2,TRBV7-6,TRBJ2-1,.,CASESGNYNEQFF,TGTGCGTCGGAGAGCGGGAATTACAATGAGCAGTTCTTC
.,TRBV7-8,TRBJ1-2,.,CASSFPGFVGYTF,TGTGCCAGCAGCTTCCCAGGGTTCGTTGGCTACACCTTC
.,TRBV9,TRBJ2-2,.,CASSPYLGGASGELFF,TGTGCCAGCAGCCCCTACCTGGGGGGGGCATCCGGGGAGCTGTTTTTT
.,TRBV5-4,TRBJ2-7,.,CASSPARVHEQYF,TGTGCCAGCAGCCCGGCAAGGGTCCACGAGCAGTACTTC
TRBD1,TRBV7-6,TRBJ2-7,.,CASSPRTGKAYEQYF,TGTGCCAGCAGCCCGCGGACAGGGAAGGCCTACGAGCAGTACTTC
.,TRBV4-2,TRBJ2-7,few,CASSQVGIEQYF,TGTGCCAGCAGCCAAGTTGGAATCGAGCAGTACTTC
.,TRBV7-2,TRBJ1-2,.,CASSAGGYYGYTF,TGTGCCAGCAGCGCGGGGGGTTACTATGGCTACACCTTC
TRBD2,TRBV7-3,TRBJ2-3,once,CASSSGGASDTQYF,TGTGCCAGCAGCAGCGGGGGGGCCTCAGATACGCAGTATTTT
TRBD2,TRBV4-2,TRBJ2-7,once,CASSQEWGGGYEQYF,TGTGCCAGCAGCCAAGAGTGGGGGGGAGGCTACGAGCAGTACTTC
TRBD1,TRBV11-1,TRBJ2-6,.,CASSQDRALSSGANVLTF,TGTGCCAGCAGCCAGGACAGGGCGTTGAGCTCTGGGGCCAACGTCCTGACTTTC
TRBD1,TRBV7-8,TRBJ1-1,.,CASSYDRGRSRTEAFF,TGTGCCAGCAGCTACGACAGGGGGCGAAGTCGTACTGAAGCTTTCTTT
.,TRBV25-1,TRBJ2-7,.,CASSLGIAYEQYF,TGTGCCAGCAGTTTAGGGATAGCCTACGAGCAGTACTTC
.,TRBV9,TRBJ1-2,.,CASSVGDNYGYTF,TGTGCCAGCAGCGTAGGTGACAACTATGGCTACACCTTC
.,TRBV7-7,TRBJ2-5,.,CASSLTRWETQYF,TGTGCCAGCAGCTTGACCAGATGGGAGACCCAGTACTTC
.,TRBV13,TRBJ2-7,.,CASSLEGRSWEQYF,TGTGCCAGCAGCTTAGAGGGGCGCTCTTGGGAGCAGTACTTC
TRBD1,TRBV10-3,TRBJ2-1,.,CAISEGQGSYNEQFF,TGTGCCATCAGTGAAGGACAGGGTTCCTACAATGAGCAGTTCTTC
.,TRBV9,TRBJ2-7,.,CASSGNSDEQYF,TGTGCCAGCAGCGGAAATAGCGACGAGCAGTACTTC
.,TRBV19,TRBJ1-1,.,CASTQSLGNTEAFF,TGTGCCAGTACCCAATCGCTGGGGAACACTGAAGCTTTCTTT
TRBD1,TRBV4-1,TRBJ1-2,.,CASSQDGTGGVYGYTF,TGCGCCAGCAGCCAAGATGGGACAGGGGGAGTTTATGGCTACACCTTC
.,TRBV5-4,TRBJ2-1,.,CASSLGGVGPSEQFF,TGTGCCAGCAGCTTGGGTGGGGTAGGACCTAGTGAGCAGTTCTTC
TRBD1,TRBV7-9,TRBJ2-1,.,CASSETTGYNEQFF,TGTGCCAGCAGCGAAACGACAGGGTACAATGAGCAGTTCTTC
TRBD1,TRBV7-2,TRBJ1-3,once,CASSSGQSSGNTIYF,TGTGCCAGCAGCTCGGGACAGAGCTCTGGAAACACCATATATTTT
TRBD1,TRBV6-6,TRBJ2-3,.,CASTSRQGVSSDTQYF,TGTGCCAGCACCTCTAGGCAGGGGGTGTCCTCCGATACGCAGTATTTT
.,TRBV4-1,TRBJ2-7,.,CASSQVSGLTGLAYEQYF,TGCGCCAGCAGCCAAGTCTCGGGGCTGACAGGACTGGCCTACGAGCAGTACTTC
.,TRBV12-5,TRBJ2-5,.,CASGVGQMYQETQYF,TGTGCTAGTGGTGTCGGACAGATGTACCAAGAGACCCAGTACTTC
.,TRBV27,TRBJ1-6,.,CASSLLGANSPLHF,TGTGCCAGCAGTTTATTAGGTGCTAATTCACCCCTCCACTTT
.,TRBV27,TRBJ1-4,.,CASSGLTGNEKLFF,TGTGCCAGCAGTGGCTTGACGGGTAATGAAAAACTGTTTTTT
.,TRBV10-2,TRBJ2-1,.,CASSEYGGPYNEQFF,TGCGCCAGCAGTGAGTACGGGGGGCCTTACAATGAGCAGTTCTTC
TRBD2,TRBV7-6,TRBJ2-1,once,CASSPTVAGVGYNEQFF,TGTGCCAGCAGCCCAACGGTAGCGGGGGTGGGGTACAATGAGCAGTTCTTC
TRBD1,TRBV4-3,TRBJ1-5,.,CASSQDTVTGVGNQPQHF,TGCGCCAGCAGCCAAGACACGGTCACAGGGGTAGGCAATCAGCCCCAGCATTTT
.,TRBV29-1,TRBJ1-4,once,CSVPEGEKLFF,TGCAGCGTCCCGGAGGGTGAAAAACTGTTTTTT
.,TRBV5-4,TRBJ1-2,.,CASSYSSGLGGYGYTF,TGTGCCAGCAGTTACTCAAGTGGGTTGGGGGGCTATGGCTACACCTTC
TRBD1,TRBV6-5,TRBJ1-2,.,CASGDSINFYGYTF,TGTGCCAGTGGGGACAGCATCAACTTCTATGGCTACACCTTC
.,TRBV4-1,TRBJ2-7,.,CASSQDPGTRSEQYF,TGCGCCAGCAGCCAGGACCCCGGGACCCGGTCCGAGCAGTACTTC
TRBD2,TRBV4-3,TRBJ2-3,.,CASSQDEASGGIYSQYF,TGCGCCAGCAGCCAAGATGAGGCTAGCGGGGGGATCTATTCGCAGTATTTT
TRBD1,TRBV19,TRBJ2-3,.,CASSIRPGGADTQYF,TGTGCCAGTAGTATCCGCCCAGGGGGCGCGGATACGCAGTATTTT
.,TRBV14,TRBJ1-2,.,CASSQVQIGSNF,TGTGCCAGCAGCCAAGTTCAGATTGGTTCGAACTTC
.,TRBV7-6,TRBJ1-1,.,CASSPDTGTEAFF,TGTGCCAGCAGCCCCGACACGGGCACTGAAGCTTTCTTT